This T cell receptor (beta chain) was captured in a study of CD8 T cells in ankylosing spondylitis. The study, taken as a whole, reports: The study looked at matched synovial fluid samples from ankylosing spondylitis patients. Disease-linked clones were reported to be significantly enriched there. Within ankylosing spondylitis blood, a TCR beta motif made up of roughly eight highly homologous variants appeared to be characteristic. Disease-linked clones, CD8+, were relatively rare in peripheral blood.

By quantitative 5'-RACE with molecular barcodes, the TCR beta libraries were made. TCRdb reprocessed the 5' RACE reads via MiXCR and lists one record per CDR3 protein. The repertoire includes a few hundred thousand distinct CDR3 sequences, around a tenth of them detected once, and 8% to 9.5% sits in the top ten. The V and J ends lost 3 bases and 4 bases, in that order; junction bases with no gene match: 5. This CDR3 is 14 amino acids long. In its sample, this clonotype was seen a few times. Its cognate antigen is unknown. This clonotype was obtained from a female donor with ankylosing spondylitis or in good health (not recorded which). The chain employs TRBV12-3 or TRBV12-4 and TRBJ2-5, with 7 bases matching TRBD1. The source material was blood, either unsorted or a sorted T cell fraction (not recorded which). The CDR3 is CASSFDRVVETQYF. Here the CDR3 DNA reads TGTGCCAGCAGTTTTGACAGGGTAGTAGAGACCCAGTACTTC.